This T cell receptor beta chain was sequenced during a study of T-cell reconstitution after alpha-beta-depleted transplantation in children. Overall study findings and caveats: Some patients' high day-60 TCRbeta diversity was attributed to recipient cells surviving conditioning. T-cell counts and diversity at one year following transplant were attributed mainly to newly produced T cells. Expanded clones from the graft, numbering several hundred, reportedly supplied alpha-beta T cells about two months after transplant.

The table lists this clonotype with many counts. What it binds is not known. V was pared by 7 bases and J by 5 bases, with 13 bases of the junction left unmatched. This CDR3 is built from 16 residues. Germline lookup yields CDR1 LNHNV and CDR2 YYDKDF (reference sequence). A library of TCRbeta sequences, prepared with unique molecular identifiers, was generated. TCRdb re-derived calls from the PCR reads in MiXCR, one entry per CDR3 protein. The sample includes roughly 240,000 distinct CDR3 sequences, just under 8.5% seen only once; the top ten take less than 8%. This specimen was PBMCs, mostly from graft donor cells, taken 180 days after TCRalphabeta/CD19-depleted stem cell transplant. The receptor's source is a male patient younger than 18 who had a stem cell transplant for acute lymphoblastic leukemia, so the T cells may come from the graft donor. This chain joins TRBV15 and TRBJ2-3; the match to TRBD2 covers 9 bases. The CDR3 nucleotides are TGTGCCACCATGACGGTGGCGGGAGGGCCCGGAGATACGCAGTATTTT. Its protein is CATMTVAGGPGDTQYF.